Shown below are 2 T cell receptor beta chains from a single sample sequenced in a study of T cells in Graves' hyperthyroidism and ophthalmopathy. Amplified TCR beta CDR3 regions derived from RNA transcripts. When the TCR CDR3 underwent first-round RT-PCR, the HTBI primer set was used. TCRdb fed the multiplex PCR reads into MiXCR, producing one record per CDR3 protein. The sample yields about 500,000 distinct CDR3 sequences, about 15% seen once. Sequenced: blood. All receptors derive from a woman in her thirties with Graves' ophthalmopathy.

In its sample, this clonotype was seen many times. The chain is built from TRBV7-2 and TRBJ1-5, with unresolved D. Trimming pared 7 bases from V and 3 bases from J, leaving 19 bases between. Germline V lookup: CDR1 SGHTA, CDR2 FQGNSA. This CDR3 region has 16 residues. This CDR3 is CASTNLPGWNNQPQHF. CDR3 in DNA: TGTGCCAGCACCAACCTTCCGGGGTGGAACAATCAGCCCCAGCATTTT.

At least ten counts were recorded for this clonotype. This chain uses TRBV25-1 with TRBJ1-1; 10 nucleotides match TRBD1. Trimming at V came to 1 base and at J to 6 bases, leaving 11 bases not matched to a gene. CDR1 MGHDK and CDR2 SYGVNS come from the germline V gene. The length of the CDR3 is 17 residues. The CDR3 here is CASSEWDRGEGSAEAFF. The CDR3, as DNA: TGTGCCAGCAGTGAATGGGACAGGGGCGAAGGAAGCGCTGAAGCTTTCTTT.